The 3 T cell receptor beta chains given below trace back to one sample, sequenced in a study of blood T cell repertoires in COVID-19. The assay was immunoSEQ multiplex PCR, and TCRdb's table has in-frame clones only and misses some. The data contain roughly 250,000 clones, about 80% of them singletons. Material: peripheral blood. The receptors derive from a human donor in a cohort sampled during active COVID-19.

The rearrangement joins TRBV27 to TRBJ1-1; the D gene is possibly TRBD1 (6 bases). The CDR3 covers 13 residues. Germline CDR1 MNHEY, CDR2 SMNVEV (reference sequence). V was shortened by 6 bases and J by 11 bases, with 19 bases between the two germline ends. The CDR3 sequence: CASRTYQGGGAFF. The CDR3 region has the DNA TGTGCCAGCAGGACCTACCAGGGAGGGGGTGCTTTCTTT.

The chain combines TRBV27 with TRBJ2-7, with 8 bases matching TRBD1. The germline V gene encodes CDR1 MNHEY and CDR2 SMNVEV (reference sequence). Trimming at V came to 5 bases and at J to 1 base, leaving 7 bases not matched to a gene. This CDR3 is 15 amino acids long. The CDR3 sequence: CASSPQGDLSYEQYF. In DNA form, the CDR3 reads TGTGCCAGCAGTCCACAGGGGGATCTTTCCTACGAGCAGTACTTC.

Only one count was recorded for this clone. The chain couples TRBV5-1 to TRBJ1-4; D unclear. Germline CDR1 reads SGHRS; CDR2 reads YFSETQ. The V end lost 1 base, the J end lost 0 bases, and 7 bases lay between the germline ends. There are 15 residues in the CDR3. CDR3 sequence: CASSLRSSTNEKLFF. The DNA of the CDR3 is TGCGCCAGCAGCTTGAGGAGTTCAACTAATGAAAAACTGTTTTTT. Supplemented by reference TRBV5-1 and TRBJ1-4, the full variable domain reads KAGVTQTPRYLIKTRGQQVTLSCSPISGHRSVSWYQQTPGQGLQFLFEYFSETQRNKGNFPGRFSGRQFSNSRSEMNVSTLELGDSALYLCASSLRSSTNEKLFFGSGTQLSVL.